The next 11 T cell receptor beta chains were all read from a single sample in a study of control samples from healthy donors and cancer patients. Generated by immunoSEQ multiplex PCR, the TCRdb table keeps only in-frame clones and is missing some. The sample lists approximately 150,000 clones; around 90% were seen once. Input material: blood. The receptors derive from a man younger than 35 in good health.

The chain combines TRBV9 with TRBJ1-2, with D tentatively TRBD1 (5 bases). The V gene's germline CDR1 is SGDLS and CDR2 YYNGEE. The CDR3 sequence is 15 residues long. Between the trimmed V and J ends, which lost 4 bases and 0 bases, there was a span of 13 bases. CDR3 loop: CASSQPGASNYGYTF. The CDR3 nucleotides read TGTGCCAGCAGCCAGCCCGGGGCCTCTAACTATGGCTACACCTTC.

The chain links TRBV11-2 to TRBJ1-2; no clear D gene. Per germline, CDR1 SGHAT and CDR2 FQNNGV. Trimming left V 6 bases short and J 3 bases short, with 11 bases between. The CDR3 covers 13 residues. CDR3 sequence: CASRKMYDYGYTF. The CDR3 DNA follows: TGTGCCAGCAGAAAGATGTATGACTATGGCTACACCTTC.

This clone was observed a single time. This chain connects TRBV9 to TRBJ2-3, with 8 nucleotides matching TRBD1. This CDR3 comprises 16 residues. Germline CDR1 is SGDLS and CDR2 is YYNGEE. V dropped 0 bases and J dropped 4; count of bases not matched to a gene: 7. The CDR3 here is CASSVEAGGWSDTQYF. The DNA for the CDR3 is TGTGCCAGCAGCGTAGAGGCAGGGGGCTGGTCAGATACGCAGTATTTT.

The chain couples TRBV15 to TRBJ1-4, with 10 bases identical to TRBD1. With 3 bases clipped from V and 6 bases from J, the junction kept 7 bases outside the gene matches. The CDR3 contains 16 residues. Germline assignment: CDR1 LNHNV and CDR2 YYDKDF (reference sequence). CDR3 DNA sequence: TGTGCCACCAGCAGGATTAGGACAGGGGGGGATGAAAAACTGTTTTTT. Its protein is CATSRIRTGGDEKLFF.

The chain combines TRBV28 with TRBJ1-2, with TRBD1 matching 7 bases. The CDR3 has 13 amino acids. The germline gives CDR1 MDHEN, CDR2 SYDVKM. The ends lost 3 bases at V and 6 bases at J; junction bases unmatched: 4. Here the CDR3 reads CASSLRDRHGYTF. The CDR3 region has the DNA TGTGCCAGCAGTTTGCGGGACAGACATGGCTACACCTTC.

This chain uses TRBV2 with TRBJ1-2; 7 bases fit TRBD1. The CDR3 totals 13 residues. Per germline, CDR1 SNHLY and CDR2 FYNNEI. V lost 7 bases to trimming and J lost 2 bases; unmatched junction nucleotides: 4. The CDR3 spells CASTGGMNYGYTF. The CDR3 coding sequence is TGTGCCAGCACAGGGGGAATGAACTATGGCTACACCTTC.

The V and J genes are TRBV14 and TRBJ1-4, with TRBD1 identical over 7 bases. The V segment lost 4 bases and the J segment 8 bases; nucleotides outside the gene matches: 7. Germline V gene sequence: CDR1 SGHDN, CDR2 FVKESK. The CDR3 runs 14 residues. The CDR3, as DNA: TGTGCCAGCAGCCCACGACAGGGCACGGAAAAACTGTTTTTT. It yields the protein CASSPRQGTEKLFF.

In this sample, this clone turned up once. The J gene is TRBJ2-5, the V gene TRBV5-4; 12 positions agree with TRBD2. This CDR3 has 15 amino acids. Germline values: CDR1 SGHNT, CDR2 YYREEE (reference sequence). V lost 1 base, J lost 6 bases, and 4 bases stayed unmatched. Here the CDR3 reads CASSLTSGGRQTQYF. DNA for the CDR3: TGTGCCAGCAGCTTGACTAGCGGGGGGCGTCAGACCCAGTACTTC.

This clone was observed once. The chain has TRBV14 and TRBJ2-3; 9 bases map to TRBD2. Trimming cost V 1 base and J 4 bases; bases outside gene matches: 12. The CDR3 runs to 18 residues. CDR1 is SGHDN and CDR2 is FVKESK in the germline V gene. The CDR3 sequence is CASSQVRGGGAVPDTQYF. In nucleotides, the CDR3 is TGTGCCAGCAGCCAAGTACGAGGCGGGGGGGCCGTCCCAGATACGCAGTATTTT.

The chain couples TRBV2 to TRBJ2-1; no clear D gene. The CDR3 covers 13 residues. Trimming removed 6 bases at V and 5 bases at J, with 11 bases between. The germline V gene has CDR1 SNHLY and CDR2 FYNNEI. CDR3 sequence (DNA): TGTGCCAGCAGGCCCTCGATCGACAATGAGCAGTTCTTC. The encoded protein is CASRPSIDNEQFF.

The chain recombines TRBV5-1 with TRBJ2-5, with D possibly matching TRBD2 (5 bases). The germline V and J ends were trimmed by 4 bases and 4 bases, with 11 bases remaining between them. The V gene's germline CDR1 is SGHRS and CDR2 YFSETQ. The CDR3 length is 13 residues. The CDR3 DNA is TGCGCCAGCAGCGCACAAGGAGGAGAGACCCAGTACTTC. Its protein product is CASSAQGGETQYF. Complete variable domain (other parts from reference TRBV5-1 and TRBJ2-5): KAGVTQTPRYLIKTRGQQVTLSCSPISGHRSVSWYQQTPGQGLQFLFEYFSETQRNKGNFPGRFSGRQFSNSRSEMNVSTLELGDSALYLCASSAQGGETQYFGPGTRLLVL.